This T cell receptor beta chain was retrieved from a study of technical replicates of blood from a few donors. Libraries were prepared by immunoSEQ multiplex PCR; TCRdb keeps only in-frame clonotypes and omits some of them. The sample holds 11,000 to 15,000 clones, about four fifths seen once. The V gene lost 6 bases and the J gene lost 3 bases, with 12 bases spanning the gap. This CDR3 region has 14 residues. CDR1 MNHNS and CDR2 SASEGT come from the germline V gene. The genes are TRBV6-1 and TRBJ1-5, with D perhaps matching TRBD1 (6 bases). The TCR originated in a human donor in good health. The specimen was PBMCs. The CDR3 region has the DNA TGTGCCAGCAGCTATAACAGGGCCAATCAGCCCCAGCATTTT. This sequence encodes CASSYNRANQPQHF.